This TCR beta chain was sequenced in a study of human T cells and chemical hapten exposure. This clonotype was detected ten times or more. The CDR3 contains 18 residues. The J segment lost 0 bases and the V segment lost 2 bases, leaving 6 bases of the junction unmatched. CDR1 and CDR2 (germline): ENHRY, SYGVKD. The time point denotes: patch test 2, 6 weeks after DPC sensitization. As to treatment: therapeutic diphenylcyclopropenone sensitization with weekly scalp DPC. TCRdb re-derived calls from the RACE reads in MiXCR, one entry per CDR3 protein. The table records more than 60,000 distinct CDR3 sequences, about a tenth of them present only once.

This TCR came from a woman between 45 and 60 years old with alopecia areata. Some clones in this sample may be carry-over from other donors' samples. The sequenced sample was whole blood, obtained in connection with sensitization to the hapten diphenylcyclopropenone (DPC). The V gene is TRBV10-3, the J gene TRBJ2-1; 11 bases are a match to TRBD2. The CDR3 sequence is CAISEPGLADSSYNEQFF. The CDR3 nucleotides are TGTGCCATCAGTGAGCCGGGACTAGCGGATAGCTCCTACAATGAGCAGTTCTTC.